This TCR beta chain was observed in a study of response to subunit inactivated influenza vaccine. This clonotype was counted a few times. MiXCR was run by TCRdb on the RT-PCR reads, yielding one entry per CDR3 protein. The sample lists roughly 550,000 distinct CDR3 sequences; 20% to 25% were seen once. The CDR3 has 14 residues. Trimming removed 6 bases at V and 1 base at J, with 12 bases between. These data were also reused for a study on T cells expressing NK-cell markers. That study reports: Making the TCR beta cDNA relied on 5'RACE template switching with UMIs. The study sequenced eight donors, seven HCMV-seropositive and one seronegative. HCMV specificity was not established for the expanded NKG2C+ T cell clones.

V gene TRBV12-3 or TRBV12-4 combines with J gene TRBJ2-5; D possibly corresponds to TRBD1 (5 bases). This sample comprised CD4+ T cells sorted from PBMCs, obtained 11 to 12 days after vaccination. The TCR originated in a man aged 50-60 years who received an inactivated influenza vaccine. The CDR3, as DNA: TGTGCCAGCAGCCTCAGGGTTAGCCAAGAGACCCAGTACTTC. This codes for CASSLRVSQETQYF.